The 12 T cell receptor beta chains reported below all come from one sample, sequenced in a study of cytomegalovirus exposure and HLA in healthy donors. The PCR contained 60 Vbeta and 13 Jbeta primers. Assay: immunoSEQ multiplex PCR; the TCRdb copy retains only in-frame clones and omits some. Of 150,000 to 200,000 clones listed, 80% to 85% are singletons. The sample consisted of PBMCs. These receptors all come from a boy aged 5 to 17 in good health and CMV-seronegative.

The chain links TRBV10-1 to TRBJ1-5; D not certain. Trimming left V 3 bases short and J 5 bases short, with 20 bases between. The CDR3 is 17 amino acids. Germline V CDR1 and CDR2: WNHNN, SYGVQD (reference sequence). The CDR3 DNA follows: TGCGCCAGCAGTGATCAACCCCGTCCGGGCGGGGATCAGCCCCAGCATTTT. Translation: CASSDQPRPGGDQPQHF.

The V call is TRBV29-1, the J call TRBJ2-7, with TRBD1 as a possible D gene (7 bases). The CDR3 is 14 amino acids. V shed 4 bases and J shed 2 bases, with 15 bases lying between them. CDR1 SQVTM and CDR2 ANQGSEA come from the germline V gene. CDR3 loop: CSVGGDRRPYEQYF. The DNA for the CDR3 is TGCAGCGTTGGGGGGGACAGAAGACCCTACGAGCAGTACTTC.

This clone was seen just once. The CDR3 region is CASSIEFKGNQPQHF. The CDR3 DNA reads as TGTGCCAGTAGTATAGAGTTTAAGGGGAATCAGCCCCAGCATTTT. J is TRBJ1-5 and V is TRBV19; D possibly corresponds to TRBD1 (5 bases). The CDR3 runs to 15 residues. Germline loops: CDR1 LNHDA, CDR2 SQIVND (reference sequence). Trimming removed 0 bases from V and 4 bases from J, with 10 bases in between.

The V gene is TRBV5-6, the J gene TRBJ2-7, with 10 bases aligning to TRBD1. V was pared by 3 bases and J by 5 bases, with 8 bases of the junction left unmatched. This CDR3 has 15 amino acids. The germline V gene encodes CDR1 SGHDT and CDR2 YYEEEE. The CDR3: CASSSRDRGIHEQYF. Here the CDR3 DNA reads TGTGCCAGCAGCTCCCGGGACAGGGGTATCCACGAGCAGTACTTC.

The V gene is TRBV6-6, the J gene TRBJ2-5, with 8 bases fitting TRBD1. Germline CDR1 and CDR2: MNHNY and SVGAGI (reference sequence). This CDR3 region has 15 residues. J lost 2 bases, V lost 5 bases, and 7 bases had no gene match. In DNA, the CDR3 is TGTGCCAGCAGTAGAACAGGGGGATTTCAAGAGACCCAGTACTTC. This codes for CASSRTGGFQETQYF.

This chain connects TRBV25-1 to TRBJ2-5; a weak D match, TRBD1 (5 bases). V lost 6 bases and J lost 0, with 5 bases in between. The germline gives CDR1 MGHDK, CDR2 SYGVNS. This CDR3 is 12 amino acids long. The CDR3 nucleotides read TGTGCCAGCAGGGACAACCAAGAGACCCAGTACTTC. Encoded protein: CASRDNQETQYF.

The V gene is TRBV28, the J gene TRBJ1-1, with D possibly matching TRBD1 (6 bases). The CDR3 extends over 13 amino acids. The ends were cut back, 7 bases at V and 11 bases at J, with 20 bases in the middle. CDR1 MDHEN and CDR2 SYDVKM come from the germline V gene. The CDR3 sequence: CASKGGTPGWAFF. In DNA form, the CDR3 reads TGTGCCAGCAAAGGTGGGACACCGGGATGGGCTTTCTTT. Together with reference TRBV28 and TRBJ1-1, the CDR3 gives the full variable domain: DVKVTQSSRYLVKRTGEKVFLECVQDMDHENMFWYRQDPGLGLRLIYFSYDVKMKEKGDIPEGYSVSREKKERFSLILESASTNQTSMYLCASKGGTPGWAFFGQGTRLTVV.

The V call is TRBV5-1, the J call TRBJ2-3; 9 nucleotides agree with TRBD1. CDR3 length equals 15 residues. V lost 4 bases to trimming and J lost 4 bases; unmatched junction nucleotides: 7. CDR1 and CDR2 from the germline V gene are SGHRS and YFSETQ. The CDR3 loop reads CASSQGQGGPDTQYF. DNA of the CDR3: TGCGCCAGCAGCCAGGGACAGGGAGGGCCAGATACGCAGTATTTT.

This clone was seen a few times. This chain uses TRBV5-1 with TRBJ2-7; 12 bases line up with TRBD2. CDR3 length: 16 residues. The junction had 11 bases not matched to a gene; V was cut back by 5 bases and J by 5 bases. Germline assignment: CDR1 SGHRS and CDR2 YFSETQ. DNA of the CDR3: TGCGCCAGCAGAGAGTTTACTAGCGGGAGGTTCGACGAGCAGTACTTC. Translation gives CASREFTSGRFDEQYF.

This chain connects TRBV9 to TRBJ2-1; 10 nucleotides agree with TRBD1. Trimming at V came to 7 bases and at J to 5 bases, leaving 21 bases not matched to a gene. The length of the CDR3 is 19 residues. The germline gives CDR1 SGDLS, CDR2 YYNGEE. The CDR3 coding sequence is TGTGCCAGCCCCATTGACTCGACAGGGGGCGTGGAGGCCGACAATGAGCAGTTCTTC. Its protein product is CASPIDSTGGVEADNEQFF.

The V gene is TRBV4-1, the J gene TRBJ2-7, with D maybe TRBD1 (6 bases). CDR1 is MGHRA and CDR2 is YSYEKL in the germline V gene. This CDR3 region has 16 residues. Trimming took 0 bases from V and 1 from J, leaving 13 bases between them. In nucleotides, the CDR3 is TGCGCCAGCAGCCAAGACACAGGGAGTTCATCCTACGAGCAGTACTTC. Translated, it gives CASSQDTGSSSYEQYF.

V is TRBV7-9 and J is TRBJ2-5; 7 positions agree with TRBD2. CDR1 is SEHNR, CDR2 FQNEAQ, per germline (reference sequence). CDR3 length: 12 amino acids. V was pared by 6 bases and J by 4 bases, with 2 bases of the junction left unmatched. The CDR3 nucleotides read TGTGCCAGCAGTGTAGCGGGAGAGACCCAGTACTTC. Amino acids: CASSVAGETQYF.